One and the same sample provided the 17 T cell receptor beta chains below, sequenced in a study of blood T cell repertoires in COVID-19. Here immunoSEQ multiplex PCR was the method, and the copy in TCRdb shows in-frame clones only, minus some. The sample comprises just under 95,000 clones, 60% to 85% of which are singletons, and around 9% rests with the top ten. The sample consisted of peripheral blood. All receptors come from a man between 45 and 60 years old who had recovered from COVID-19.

DNA of the CDR3: TGTGCCACCAGCAGAACTAGGAACAACGGTTGGAACACCATATATTTT. Translation gives CATSRTRNNGWNTIYF. The genes are TRBV15 and TRBJ1-3; D remains unclear. Per the germline V gene, CDR1 is LNHNV and CDR2 is YYDKDF (reference sequence). The CDR3 spans 16 residues. The V end was cut by 2 bases, the J end by 7 bases, with 18 bases between.

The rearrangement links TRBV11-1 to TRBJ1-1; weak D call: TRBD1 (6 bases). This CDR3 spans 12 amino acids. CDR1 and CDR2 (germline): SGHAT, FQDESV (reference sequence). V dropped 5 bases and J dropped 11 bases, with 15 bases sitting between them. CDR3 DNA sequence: TGTGCCAGCAGCGCCAACAGGGCTGGGGCTTTCTTT. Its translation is CASSANRAGAFF.

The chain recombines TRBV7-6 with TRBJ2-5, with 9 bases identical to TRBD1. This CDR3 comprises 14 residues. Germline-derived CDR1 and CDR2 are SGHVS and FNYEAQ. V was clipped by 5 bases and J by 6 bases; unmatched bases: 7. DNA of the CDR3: TGTGCCAGCAGCGTGGGACAGGGCGGAAAGACCCAGTACTTC. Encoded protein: CASSVGQGGKTQYF.

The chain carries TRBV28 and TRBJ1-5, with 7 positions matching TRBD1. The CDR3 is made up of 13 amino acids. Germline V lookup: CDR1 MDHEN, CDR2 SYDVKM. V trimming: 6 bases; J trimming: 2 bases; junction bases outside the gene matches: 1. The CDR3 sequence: CASRGTGNQPQHF. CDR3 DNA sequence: TGTGCCAGCAGAGGGACAGGCAATCAGCCCCAGCATTTT.

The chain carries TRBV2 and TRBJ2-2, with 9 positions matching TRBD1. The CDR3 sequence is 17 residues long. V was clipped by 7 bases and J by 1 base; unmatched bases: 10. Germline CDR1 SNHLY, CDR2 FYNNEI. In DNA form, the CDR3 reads TGTGCCAGCATACTATACAGGGGGCTCCAGAACACCGGGGAGCTGTTTTTT. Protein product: CASILYRGLQNTGELFF. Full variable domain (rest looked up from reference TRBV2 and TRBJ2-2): EPEVTQTPSHQVTQMGQEVILRCVPISNHLYFYWYRQILGQKVEFLVSFYNNEISEKSEIFDDQFSVERPDGSNFTLKIRSTKLEDSAMYFCASILYRGLQNTGELFFGEGSRLTVL.

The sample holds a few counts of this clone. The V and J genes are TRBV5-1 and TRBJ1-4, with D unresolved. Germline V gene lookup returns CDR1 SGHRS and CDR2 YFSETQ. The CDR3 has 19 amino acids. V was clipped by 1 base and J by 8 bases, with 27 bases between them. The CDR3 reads CASSLLWNPKFASGEKLFF. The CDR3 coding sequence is TGCGCCAGCAGCTTGCTCTGGAACCCTAAATTCGCCTCGGGGGAAAAACTGTTTTTT.

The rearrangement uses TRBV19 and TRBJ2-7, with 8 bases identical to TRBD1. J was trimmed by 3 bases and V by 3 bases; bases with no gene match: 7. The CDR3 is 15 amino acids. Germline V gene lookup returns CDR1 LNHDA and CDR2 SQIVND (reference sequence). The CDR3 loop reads CASSMWHGQGYEQYF. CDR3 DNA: TGTGCCAGTAGTATGTGGCACGGACAGGGCTACGAGCAGTACTTC.

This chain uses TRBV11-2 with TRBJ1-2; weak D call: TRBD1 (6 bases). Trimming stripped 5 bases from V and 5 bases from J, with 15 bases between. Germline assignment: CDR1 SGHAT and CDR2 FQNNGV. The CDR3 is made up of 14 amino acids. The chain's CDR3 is CASSPGRGGYGYTF. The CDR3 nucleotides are TGTGCCAGCAGCCCAGGAAGGGGGGGGTATGGCTACACCTTC.

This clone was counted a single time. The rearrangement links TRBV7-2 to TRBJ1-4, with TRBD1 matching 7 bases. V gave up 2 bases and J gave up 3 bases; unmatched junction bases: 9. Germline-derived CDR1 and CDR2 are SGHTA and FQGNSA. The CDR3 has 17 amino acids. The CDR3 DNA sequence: TGTGCCAGCAGCTTACAATTACCGGGACAGCCTAATGAAAAACTGTTTTTT. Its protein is CASSLQLPGQPNEKLFF.

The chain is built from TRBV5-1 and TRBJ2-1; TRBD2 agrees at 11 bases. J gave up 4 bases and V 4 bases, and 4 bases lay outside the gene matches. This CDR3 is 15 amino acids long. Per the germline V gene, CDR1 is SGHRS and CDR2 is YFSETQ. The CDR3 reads CASSLLAGEYNEQFF. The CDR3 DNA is TGCGCCAGCAGCCTACTAGCGGGGGAGTACAATGAGCAGTTCTTC.

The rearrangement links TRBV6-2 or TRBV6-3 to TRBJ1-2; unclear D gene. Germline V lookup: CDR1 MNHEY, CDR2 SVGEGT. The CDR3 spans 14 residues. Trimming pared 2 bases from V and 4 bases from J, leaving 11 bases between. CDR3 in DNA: TGTGCCAGCAGTTACCACACCCGACTCTATGGCTACACCTTC. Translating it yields CASSYHTRLYGYTF.

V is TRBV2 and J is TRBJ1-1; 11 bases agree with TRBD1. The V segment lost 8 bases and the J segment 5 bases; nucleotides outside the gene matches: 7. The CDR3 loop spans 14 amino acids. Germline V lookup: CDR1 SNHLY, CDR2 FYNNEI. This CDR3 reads CASWRTGGLTEAFF. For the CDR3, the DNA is TGTGCCAGCTGGAGGACAGGGGGCCTTACTGAAGCTTTCTTT.

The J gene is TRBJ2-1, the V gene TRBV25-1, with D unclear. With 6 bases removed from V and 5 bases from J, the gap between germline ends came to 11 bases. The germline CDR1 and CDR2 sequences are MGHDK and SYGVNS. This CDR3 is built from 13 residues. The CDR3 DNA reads TGTGCCAGCAGCCTCCTAATGAACAATGAGCAGTTCTTC. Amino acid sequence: CASSLLMNNEQFF.

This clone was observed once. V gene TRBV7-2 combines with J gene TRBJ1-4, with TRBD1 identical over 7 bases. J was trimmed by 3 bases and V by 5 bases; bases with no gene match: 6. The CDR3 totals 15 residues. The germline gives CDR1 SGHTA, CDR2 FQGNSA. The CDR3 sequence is CASSLGQLPNEKLFF. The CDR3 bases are TGTGCCAGCAGCCTGGGACAGCTTCCTAATGAAAAACTGTTTTTT. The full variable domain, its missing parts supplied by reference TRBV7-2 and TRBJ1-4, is GAGVSQSPSNKVTEKGKDVELRCDPISGHTALYWYRQSLGQGLEFLIYFQGNSAPDKSGLPSDRFSAERTGGSVSTLTIQRTQQEDSAVYLCASSLGQLPNEKLFFGSGTQLSVL.

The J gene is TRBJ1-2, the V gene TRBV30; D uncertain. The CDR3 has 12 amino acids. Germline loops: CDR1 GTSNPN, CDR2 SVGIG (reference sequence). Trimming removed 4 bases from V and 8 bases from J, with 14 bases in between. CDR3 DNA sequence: TGTGCCTGGATGGCGGGATTGGGAGGCTACACCTTC. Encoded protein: CAWMAGLGGYTF.

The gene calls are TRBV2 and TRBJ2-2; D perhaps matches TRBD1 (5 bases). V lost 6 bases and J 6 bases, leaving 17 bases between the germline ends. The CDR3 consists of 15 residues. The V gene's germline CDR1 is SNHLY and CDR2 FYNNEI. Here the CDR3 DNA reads TGTGCCAGCAGGCCCCCCGGCAGGGCCCCCGGGGAGCTGTTTTTT. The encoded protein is CASRPPGRAPGELFF.

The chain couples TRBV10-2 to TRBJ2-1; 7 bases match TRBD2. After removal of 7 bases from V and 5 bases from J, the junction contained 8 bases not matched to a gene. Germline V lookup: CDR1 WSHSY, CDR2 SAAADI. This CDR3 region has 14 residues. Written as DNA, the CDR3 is TGCGCCAGCACCCGACTAGCTAGCCACAATGAGCAGTTCTTC. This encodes CASTRLASHNEQFF.